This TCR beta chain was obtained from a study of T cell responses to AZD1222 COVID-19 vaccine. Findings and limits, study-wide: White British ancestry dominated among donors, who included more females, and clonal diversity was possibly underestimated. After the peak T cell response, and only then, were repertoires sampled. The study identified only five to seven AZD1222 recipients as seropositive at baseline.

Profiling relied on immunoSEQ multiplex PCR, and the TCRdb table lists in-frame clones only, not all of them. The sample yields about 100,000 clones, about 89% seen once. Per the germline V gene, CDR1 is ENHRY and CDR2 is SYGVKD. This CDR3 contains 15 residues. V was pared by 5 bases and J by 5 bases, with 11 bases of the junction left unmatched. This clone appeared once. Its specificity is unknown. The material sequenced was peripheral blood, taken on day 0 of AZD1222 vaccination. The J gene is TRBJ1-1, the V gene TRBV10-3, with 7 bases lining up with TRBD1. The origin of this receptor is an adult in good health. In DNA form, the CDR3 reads TGTGCCATCAGTCCTAGACAGGGAGATGTGACTGAAGCTTTCTTT. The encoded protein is CAISPRQGDVTEAFF.